The rows below give T cell receptor beta chains drawn from one sample of a study of blood T cell repertoires in COVID-19. Method: immunoSEQ multiplex PCR; TCRdb's copy keeps in-frame clones and lacks some. Here the sample spans 70,000 to 75,000 clones, 70% to 80% being singletons. Material: peripheral blood. These receptors were obtained from a man in his 60s with active or convalescent COVID-19. Each CDR3 is given with its conserved first and last residue. Fields, in order: J gene, D gene, V gene, clone size, CDR3 protein, CDR3 DNA. D genes are given only for firm matches. Some rows have no size entry. The others give once, few or many, or a class for an expanded clone.

>TRBJ2-3|.|TRBV19|.
CATTHGGRTDTQYF
TGTGCCACTACGCATGGAGGTCGCACAGATACGCAGTATTTT
>TRBJ1-1|.|TRBV3-1/TRBV3-2|.
CASSQVWGLEAFF
TGTGCCAGCAGCCAAGTCTGGGGACTGGAAGCTTTCTTT
>TRBJ1-6|TRBD1|TRBV6-5|.
CASSLTGFDSPLHF
TGTGCCAGCAGTTTGACAGGGTTCGACTCACCCCTCCACTTT
>TRBJ1-2|.|TRBV19|.
CASSIWSYEGYTF
TGTGCCAGTAGTATCTGGAGTTATGAGGGCTACACCTTC
>TRBJ2-7|.|TRBV23-1|.
CASSPGTGDEQYF
TGCGCCAGCAGTCCGGGAACCGGGGACGAGCAGTACTTC
>TRBJ2-4|.|TRBV6-5|.
CASSYSRGKNIQYF
TGTGCCAGCAGTTACTCTCGGGGTAAAAACATTCAGTACTTC
>TRBJ1-1|.|TRBV9|.
CASSVGGGDTEAFF
TGTGCCAGCAGCGTAGGAGGGGGGGACACTGAAGCTTTCTTT
>TRBJ2-5|TRBD1|TRBV7-9|.
CASTLGDRAEETQYF
TGTGCCAGCACCTTGGGAGACAGGGCCGAAGAGACCCAGTACTTC
>TRBJ2-1|TRBD2|TRBV5-4|.
CASSFRLAGVSADEQFF
TGTGCCAGCAGCTTCCGACTAGCGGGGGTCTCAGCCGATGAGCAGTTCTTC
>TRBJ1-2|TRBD1|TRBV24-1|.
CATSDPTDRGIMGYTF
TGTGCCACCAGTGACCCCACAGACAGGGGGATTATGGGGTACACCTTC
>TRBJ1-5|.|TRBV28|.
CASSLRGQPQHF
TGTGCCAGCAGTTTAAGGGGCCAGCCCCAGCATTTT
>TRBJ1-2|.|TRBV27|.
CASSFKGHYGYTF
TGTGCCAGCAGTTTTAAGGGGCACTATGGCTACACCTTC
>TRBJ2-2|.|TRBV19|.
CATLARSTGELFF
TGTGCCACCCTAGCGCGTTCCACCGGGGAGCTGTTTTTT
>TRBJ1-5|.|TRBV5-5|.
CASSSYRVANQPQHF
TGTGCCAGCAGCTCCTACAGGGTGGCCAATCAGCCCCAGCATTTT
>TRBJ1-6|.|TRBV7-2|.
CASSHPGGARNSPLHF
TGTGCCAGCAGCCACCCGGGGGGGGCGAGGAATTCACCCCTCCACTTT
>TRBJ1-2|TRBD1|TRBV7-3|.
CASSLTEGADGYTF
TGTGCCAGCAGCTTAACGGAGGGGGCGGATGGCTACACCTTC
>TRBJ2-3|TRBD2|TRBV7-9|.
CASMTSGGVNTDTQYF
TGTGCCAGCATGACTAGCGGGGGGGTAAACACAGATACGCAGTATTTT
>TRBJ2-2|.|TRBV28|.
CASSTGNIGELFF
TGTGCCAGCAGCACAGGGAACATCGGGGAGCTGTTTTTT
>TRBJ1-6|TRBD1|TRBV12-3/TRBV12-4|.
CASSDRVDSPLHF
TGTGCCAGCAGTGACAGGGTGGATTCACCCCTCCACTTT
>TRBJ2-5|.|TRBV7-2|.
CASSFRSPGETQYF
TGTGCCAGCAGCTTCAGGTCTCCAGGGGAGACCCAGTACTTC
>TRBJ2-2|.|TRBV6-2/TRBV6-3|.
CASSYGVIEGTGELFF
TGTGCCAGCAGTTATGGTGTGATAGAGGGCACCGGGGAGCTGTTTTTT
>TRBJ2-1|.|TRBV18|.
CASSPNGGPYNEQFF
TGTGCCAGCTCACCGAACGGGGGGCCCTACAATGAGCAGTTCTTC
>TRBJ2-5|.|TRBV7-9|.
CASSLYRGETQYF
TGTGCCAGCAGCTTGTACCGAGGAGAGACCCAGTACTTC
>TRBJ2-3|.|TRBV9|.
CARQIKLRSTDTQYF
TGTGCCAGACAAATTAAACTAAGAAGCACAGATACGCAGTATTTT
>TRBJ1-4|TRBD1|TRBV7-8|.
CASSRQGFTEKLFF
TGTGCCAGCAGCCGACAGGGGTTTACTGAAAAACTGTTTTTT
>TRBJ1-1|.|TRBV28|.
CASSLLLQGAEAFF
TGTGCCAGCAGTCTCCTACTACAGGGAGCTGAAGCTTTCTTT
>TRBJ1-3|.|TRBV7-9|many
CASSLVINTIYF
TGTGCCAGCAGCTTAGTTATAAACACCATATATTTT
>TRBJ1-4|.|TRBV7-9|.
CASSAGVGEKLFF
TGTGCCAGCAGCGCAGGGGTGGGTGAAAAACTGTTTTTT
>TRBJ1-4|TRBD1|TRBV29-1|.
CSVGTGAGNEKLFF
TGCAGCGTGGGGACAGGGGCTGGTAATGAAAAACTGTTTTTT
>TRBJ1-5|TRBD1|TRBV19|.
CASSIGTGVHNQPQHF
TGTGCCAGTAGTATAGGGACAGGGGTCCACAATCAGCCCCAGCATTTT
>TRBJ1-6|.|TRBV30|.
CAWGLSSYNSPLHF
TGTGCCTGGGGGCTGAGCTCCTATAATTCACCCCTCCACTTT
>TRBJ1-2|TRBD1|TRBV4-2|.
CASSQGMDRASNYGYTF
TGTGCCAGCAGCCAAGGGATGGACAGGGCCTCTAACTATGGCTACACCTTC
>TRBJ1-1|TRBD1|TRBV5-1|few
CASSPQGPNTEAFF
TGCGCCAGCAGCCCACAGGGGCCGAACACTGAAGCTTTCTTT
>TRBJ2-4|TRBD2|TRBV6-4|.
CASSTSGGIQYF
TGTGCCAGCAGTACTAGCGGGGGGATTCAGTACTTC
>TRBJ1-4|.|TRBV7-9|.
CASSPVGGGNEKLFF
TGTGCCAGCAGCCCAGTGGGCGGCGGGAATGAAAAACTGTTTTTT
>TRBJ2-1|.|TRBV6-5|.
CASSLGRFSYNEQFF
TGTGCCAGCAGTTTAGGGAGATTCTCCTACAATGAGCAGTTCTTC
>TRBJ2-7|.|TRBV11-2|.
CASSFQGGRYEQYF
TGTGCCAGCAGCTTTCAGGGAGGCCGATACGAGCAGTACTTC
>TRBJ1-6|.|TRBV11-2|.
CASSLTSGGGNNSPLHF
TGTGCCAGCAGCTTAACAAGTGGCGGTGGAAATAATTCACCCCTCCACTTT
>TRBJ2-7|TRBD1|TRBV4-1|.
CASSYSGQGAYEQYF
TGCGCCAGCAGCTACTCGGGACAGGGGGCTTACGAGCAGTACTTC
>TRBJ1-4|TRBD1|TRBV15|many
CATSRRRGREKLFF
TGTGCCACCAGCAGACGGAGGGGGCGCGAAAAACTGTTTTTT
>TRBJ2-1|.|TRBV6-5|.
CASTQGRGNEQFF
TGTGCCAGCACCCAGGGCCGTGGGAATGAGCAGTTCTTC
>TRBJ2-3|TRBD2|TRBV5-8|.
CASSTTGTIVGTQYF
TGTGCCAGCAGCACTACCGGGACTATCGTCGGTACGCAGTATTTT
>TRBJ1-2|.|TRBV7-5|.
CVRSPRTGGHGYTF
TGTGTCAGAAGCCCAAGGACAGGGGGCCATGGCTACACCTTC
>TRBJ1-4|.|TRBV5-1|once
CASSLAGGHEKLFF
TGCGCCAGCAGCTTGGCGGGAGGGCATGAAAAACTGTTTTTT
>TRBJ1-2|.|TRBV29-1|.
CSVVRATNYGYTF
TGCAGCGTAGTCAGGGCAACTAACTATGGCTACACCTTC
>TRBJ1-1|.|TRBV18|.
CASSELDTLEAFF
TGTGCCAGCTCTGAACTCGACACCCTTGAAGCTTTCTTT
>TRBJ2-7|.|TRBV12-3/TRBV12-4|.
CASSRDYEQYF
TGTGCCAGCAGCCGAGACTACGAGCAGTACTTC
>TRBJ2-7|.|TRBV7-2|.
CASSTYLSDEQYF
TGTGCCAGCAGCACCTACCTAAGCGACGAGCAGTACTTC
>TRBJ2-3|.|TRBV7-9|.
CASSSDRPSPSSTDTQYF
TGTGCCAGCAGCTCCGACAGGCCCAGCCCTTCTAGCACAGATACGCAGTATTTT
>TRBJ2-1|.|TRBV11-2|.
CASSQQGHSSYNEQFF
TGTGCCAGCAGCCAACAGGGCCATAGCTCCTACAATGAGCAGTTCTTC
>TRBJ1-6|TRBD1|TRBV6-5|.
CASNSGTGGGSPLHF
TGTGCCAGCAACTCCGGGACAGGGGGCGGTTCACCCCTCCACTTT
>TRBJ1-3|.|TRBV29-1|.
CSVEQAGFGNTIYF
TGCAGCGTTGAACAAGCCGGTTTTGGAAACACCATATATTTT